Described below is a single T cell receptor beta chain sequence and its context. The data were obtained in a study of shared T cell receptors in the human thymus. Germline lookup yields CDR1 SGHDN and CDR2 FVKESK. With 4 bases removed from V and 0 bases from J, the gap between germline ends came to 22 bases. The CDR3 sequence is 20 residues long. This table comes from immunoSEQ multiplex PCR, and its TCRdb copy is limited to in-frame clones, with some not included. The sample consists of some 700,000 clones, approximately 87% of them appearing once. These data were also reused for a study on human thymus T cells. That publication notes: What appeared biased in thymic and blood repertoires was the usage of V and J genes.

This receptor was identified in a boy under three years old with a congenital heart defect. The chain joins TRBV14 to TRBJ2-6; the D gene is possibly TRBD1 (6 bases). The source material was thymocytes. The CDR3 coding sequence is TGTGCCAGCAGCCCTAGCAAGGGTAAGAGAGGGGGCTCTGGGGCCAACGTCCTGACTTTC. Residues: CASSPSKGKRGGSGANVLTF.